A single sample is the source of the 13 T cell receptor beta chains below, sequenced in a study of T cells in Graves' hyperthyroidism and ophthalmopathy (dated by TCRdb to between 2019 and 2020). Library method: multiplex PCR. This sample was sequenced with an Illumina HiSeq 2000. TCR beta CDR3 regions were amplified from RNA transcripts. For the first round of RT-PCR on the TCR CDR3, the HTBI primer set was used together with the Qiagen OneStep RT-PCR kit. TCRdb reanalyzed the raw reads on its own, using fastp at Q25 for trimming and MiXCR for clone calling, and kept in-frame beta chains. Each entry merges the rows of one CDR3 protein and shows their most common DNA and genes. The sample table contains 300,000 to 500,000 distinct CDR3 sequences; only one count was recorded for about an eighth of them. Clones ranked in the top ten supply 25% to 30% of the sample. Sequenced input: blood. These receptor sequences come from a man aged 50 to 59 with Graves' ophthalmopathy.

This clonotype appeared many times. The gene calls are TRBV10-3 and TRBJ2-7, with 8 bases lining up with TRBD2. The CDR3 runs 15 residues. Per the germline V gene, CDR1 is ENHRY and CDR2 is SYGVKD. Unmatched junction bases numbered 7, after V lost 4 bases and J lost 2 bases. The CDR3 loop is CAISASGSYPYEQYF. CDR3 DNA sequence: TGTGCCATCAGTGCCAGCGGGAGCTACCCCTACGAGCAGTACTTC.

This clonotype has at least ten counts. The rearrangement uses TRBV18 and TRBJ2-2; 7 positions match TRBD2. The CDR3 covers 15 residues. J lost 5 bases, V lost 7 bases, and 10 bases had no gene match. Germline loops: CDR1 KGHSH, CDR2 LQKENI. This chain's CDR3 is CASFQPPGGTGELFF. The CDR3 bases are TGTGCCAGCTTCCAACCCCCGGGAGGAACCGGGGAGCTGTTTTTT.

This clonotype was recorded many times. The chain employs TRBV7-8 and TRBJ2-7; D may be TRBD2 (6 bases). This CDR3 is 14 amino acids long. The V end was cut by 3 bases, the J end by 5 bases, with 14 bases between. CDR1 SGHVS and CDR2 FQNEAQ come from the germline V gene. DNA of the CDR3: TGTGCCAGCAGCTTCGGGGACTGGGGCCACGAGCAGTACTTC. It encodes CASSFGDWGHEQYF.

This clonotype was detected ten times or more. The genes are TRBV20-1 and TRBJ2-7, with TRBD2 identical over 7 bases. The CDR3 is 12 amino acids. Germline V gene data show CDR1 as DFQATT and CDR2 as SNEGSKA (reference sequence). V dropped 1 base and J dropped 7; count of bases not matched to a gene: 4. CDR3 coding DNA: TGCAGTGCTAGAGGTGGGGGGGAGGAGCAGTACTTC. This codes for CSARGGGEEQYF.

The table lists this clonotype with many counts. The J gene is TRBJ2-7, the V gene TRBV28, with 9 bases fitting TRBD1. Germline CDR1 is MDHEN and CDR2 is SYDVKM. The junction had 2 bases not matched to a gene; V was cut back by 5 bases and J by 0 bases. The CDR3 is made up of 14 amino acids. In DNA form, the CDR3 reads TGTGCCAGCAGTCTGACAGGGGGCTCCTACGAGCAGTACTTC. It encodes CASSLTGGSYEQYF.

Only a few counts were recorded for this clonotype. The chain is built from TRBV19 and TRBJ2-7; TRBD2 might be the D (6 bases). The germline V and J ends were trimmed by 3 bases and 0 bases, with 9 bases remaining between them. Per the germline V gene, CDR1 is LNHDA and CDR2 is SQIVND (reference sequence). This CDR3 has 14 residues. The CDR3 DNA is TGTGCCAGTAGTATCCTAGCGCTCTCCTACGAGCAGTACTTC. It specifies CASSILALSYEQYF. Looking up the rest from reference TRBV19 and TRBJ2-7 gives the full variable domain: DGGITQSPKYLFRKEGQNVTLSCEQNLNHDAMYWYRQDPGQGLRLIYYSQIVNDFQKGDIAEGYSVSREKKESFPLTVTSAQKNPTAFYLCASSILALSYEQYFGPGTRLTVT.

This clonotype has at least ten counts. V and J are TRBV7-9 and TRBJ2-7; tentative D call: TRBD1 (6 bases). In germline, CDR1 is SEHNR, CDR2 FQNEAQ (reference sequence). This CDR3 has 13 amino acids. V lost 6 bases and J lost 5, with 14 bases in between. The CDR3 sequence is CASSQTGLNEQYF. The CDR3 DNA sequence: TGTGCCAGCAGTCAAACAGGGTTGAACGAGCAGTACTTC.

The table lists this clonotype with many counts. This sequence joins TRBV6-1 and TRBJ2-7; 9 positions agree with TRBD1. This CDR3 contains 16 residues. V lost 5 bases to trimming and J lost 5 bases; unmatched junction nucleotides: 13. Germline CDR1 reads MNHNS; CDR2 reads SASEGT. CDR3 sequence: CASSPPPDRGINEQYF. In DNA, the CDR3 is TGTGCCAGCAGTCCGCCCCCGGACAGGGGCATAAACGAGCAGTACTTC.

Ten or more counts support this clonotype. The chain links TRBV13 to TRBJ2-5; maybe TRBD1 (5 bases). CDR1 is PRHDT and CDR2 is FYEKMQ in the germline V gene (reference sequence). This CDR3 has 14 amino acids. The V end lost 0 bases, the J end lost 4 bases, and 9 bases lay between the germline ends. The CDR3 reads CASSLGQQGETQYF. The DNA of the CDR3 is TGTGCCAGCAGCTTAGGACAGCAGGGAGAGACCCAGTACTTC.

This clonotype was counted at least ten times. In nucleotides, the CDR3 is TGTGCCAGCAGTTTATCGGGTTCAGGGACTAGCGGCACAGATACGCAGTATTTT. It encodes CASSLSGSGTSGTDTQYF. This rearrangement joins TRBV27 to TRBJ2-3; TRBD2 matches 10 bases. This CDR3 contains 18 residues. J gave up 1 base and V 0 bases, and 7 bases lay outside the gene matches. The germline V gene has CDR1 MNHEY and CDR2 SMNVEV (reference sequence).

The table lists this clonotype with many counts. The V and J genes are TRBV3-1 and TRBJ2-7; D possibly corresponds to TRBD1 (5 bases). Between the trimmed V and J ends, which lost 5 bases and 4 bases, there was a span of 15 bases. This CDR3 region has 14 residues. The germline V gene encodes CDR1 LGHDT and CDR2 YNNKEL (reference sequence). This CDR3 reads CASSKAGSLYEQYF. The CDR3 nucleotides are TGTGCCAGCAGCAAGGCAGGGTCACTTTACGAGCAGTACTTC.

This clonotype has more than one count but fewer than ten. The chain has TRBV27 and TRBJ2-3; a weak D match, TRBD1 (6 bases). Germline assignment: CDR1 MNHEY and CDR2 SMNVEV (reference sequence). Trimming stripped 5 bases from V and 2 bases from J, with 14 bases between. This CDR3 has 15 amino acids. CDR3 amino acids: CASSVTGTNTDTQYF. The CDR3 nucleotides read TGTGCCAGCAGTGTAACAGGGACCAACACAGATACGCAGTATTTT.

This clonotype was counted at least ten times. The chain combines TRBV20-1 with TRBJ2-7, with 11 bases fitting TRBD2. Trimming at V came to 3 bases and at J to 7 bases, leaving 11 bases not matched to a gene. CDR1 and CDR2 (germline): DFQATT, SNEGSKA (reference sequence). The CDR3 extends over 15 amino acids. This CDR3 is CSASWPGLAGTEQYF. The CDR3 DNA sequence: TGCAGTGCTAGTTGGCCCGGACTAGCGGGCACGGAGCAGTACTTC.